This TCR beta chain was documented in a study of blood T cells in healthy people across ages (dated by TCRdb to between 2014 and 2017). A note on the overall study: In model experiments, roughly one uniquely barcoded TCR beta cDNA molecule per two T cells was captured by template switching. Age-related changes in TCR beta repertoire diversity were measured in the study by deep sequencing normalized with unique cDNA molecular identifiers. To avoid experimental bias, donors of different ages were distributed randomly across sequencing lanes. The study analyzed two additional independent replicas of 1 million unique cDNA reads from the same blood draw for two donors, one aged 18 to 29 and one aged 80 or older. The donors were divided into four age groups: young (average around 16 years), middle-aged (approximately 42), aged (roughly 66) and long-lived (about 90). Results the study describes overall, beyond this receptor: Because donor CMV infection status was unknown, age-related changes in expanded clonotypes were potentially confounded. As age increased, observed TCR beta diversity per million T cells dropped in a roughly linear way, and a significant reduction was already evident by age roughly 36. Because profiling used bulk unsorted PBMCs, naive and antigen-experienced compartments could not be compared conclusively. A strong correlation was found between observed TCR beta diversity and the percentage of naive T cells measured by flow cytometry. Compared with the aged group, the long-lived group had more naive CD4+ T cells, fewer expanded clones and increased TCR diversity, a pattern suggesting age selection. Estimates of total diversity based on one million sequenced T cells were regarded as lower bounds and as underestimates.

For CDR1 and CDR2, the germline V gene (reference sequence) lists DFQATT and SNEGSKA. The CDR3 measures 15 amino acids from cysteine to phenylalanine. The DNA shown is the 45-base CDR3, in frame from base 1. V is reduced by 6 bases and J by 8 bases, leaving a spacing of 25 bases between them. Donors were roughly 40 systemically healthy Caucasian individuals from Russia aged roughly 6 to 90 years. Each donor gave about 11 milliliters of peripheral blood, drawn into EDTA-treated Vacutainer tubes. Ficoll-Paque density-gradient centrifugation was used to isolate PBMCs, with at least 6.5 million per sample. Trizol reagent was used to extract total RNA from PBMCs, with at least 5.5 micrograms per sample. For every donor, an aliquot of PBMCs went through flow cytometry to measure the percentages of naive CD45RAhigh/CD27high T cells. The library was obtained by 5' RACE. Sequencing instrument: Illumina HiSeq 2500. A second PCR of 7 to 11 cycles was performed with a sample-barcoded 5' primer and a J-beta primer mix. A unique molecular identifier was introduced onto each TCR beta cDNA molecule by a template-switch 5' adaptor carrying 12 random nucleotides. Each sample yielded at least 2.5 million CDR3-containing paired-end reads. All of the RNA was converted into first-strand cDNA using the Mint cDNA synthesis kit, with a TRBC-specific oligonucleotide serving as the primer. Following uracil-DNA glycosylase treatment, all cDNA underwent a first 18-cycle PCR with the universal primers M1SS and BC2_uni_R. The authors' pipeline ran thus. Normalization of each sample was performed by random selection of 1 million high-quality reads, each carrying a distinct molecular identifier. Instead of being binned into consensus sequences, reads with shared molecular identifiers were discarded. MiTCR, set to a Q25 quality threshold and the strictest error-elimination algorithm, was used for CDR3 identification, clonotype clustering and error correction. Lower-bound total TCR beta diversity was estimated with a nonparametric unseen species model using Euler transformation. TCRdb reanalyzed the raw reads on its own, using fastp at Q25 for trimming and MiXCR for clone calling, and kept in-frame beta chains. Rows with a matching CDR3 protein are joined into one entry that keeps the most common DNA and genes. These V and J calls derive from TCRdb rather than the authors' analysis. The sample records about 1 million distinct CDR3 sequences, around 45% of which are singletons. Under 20% of the sample is held by the ten biggest clonotypes.

Regarding this clonotype: Its antigen is unknown. No base quality values were provided; no much bigger clone lies one nucleotide off.

Sequenced material: blood. This clonotype was sampled from a woman between 55 and 75 years old in good health. The rearranged chain carries TRBV20-1 and TRBJ1-2; too little of a D gene remains to name it. CDR3 reads: CSALPDQEGYGGYTF. The DNA sequence is TGCAGTGCCTTGCCAGACCAGGAGGGATATGGGGGCTACACCTTC.